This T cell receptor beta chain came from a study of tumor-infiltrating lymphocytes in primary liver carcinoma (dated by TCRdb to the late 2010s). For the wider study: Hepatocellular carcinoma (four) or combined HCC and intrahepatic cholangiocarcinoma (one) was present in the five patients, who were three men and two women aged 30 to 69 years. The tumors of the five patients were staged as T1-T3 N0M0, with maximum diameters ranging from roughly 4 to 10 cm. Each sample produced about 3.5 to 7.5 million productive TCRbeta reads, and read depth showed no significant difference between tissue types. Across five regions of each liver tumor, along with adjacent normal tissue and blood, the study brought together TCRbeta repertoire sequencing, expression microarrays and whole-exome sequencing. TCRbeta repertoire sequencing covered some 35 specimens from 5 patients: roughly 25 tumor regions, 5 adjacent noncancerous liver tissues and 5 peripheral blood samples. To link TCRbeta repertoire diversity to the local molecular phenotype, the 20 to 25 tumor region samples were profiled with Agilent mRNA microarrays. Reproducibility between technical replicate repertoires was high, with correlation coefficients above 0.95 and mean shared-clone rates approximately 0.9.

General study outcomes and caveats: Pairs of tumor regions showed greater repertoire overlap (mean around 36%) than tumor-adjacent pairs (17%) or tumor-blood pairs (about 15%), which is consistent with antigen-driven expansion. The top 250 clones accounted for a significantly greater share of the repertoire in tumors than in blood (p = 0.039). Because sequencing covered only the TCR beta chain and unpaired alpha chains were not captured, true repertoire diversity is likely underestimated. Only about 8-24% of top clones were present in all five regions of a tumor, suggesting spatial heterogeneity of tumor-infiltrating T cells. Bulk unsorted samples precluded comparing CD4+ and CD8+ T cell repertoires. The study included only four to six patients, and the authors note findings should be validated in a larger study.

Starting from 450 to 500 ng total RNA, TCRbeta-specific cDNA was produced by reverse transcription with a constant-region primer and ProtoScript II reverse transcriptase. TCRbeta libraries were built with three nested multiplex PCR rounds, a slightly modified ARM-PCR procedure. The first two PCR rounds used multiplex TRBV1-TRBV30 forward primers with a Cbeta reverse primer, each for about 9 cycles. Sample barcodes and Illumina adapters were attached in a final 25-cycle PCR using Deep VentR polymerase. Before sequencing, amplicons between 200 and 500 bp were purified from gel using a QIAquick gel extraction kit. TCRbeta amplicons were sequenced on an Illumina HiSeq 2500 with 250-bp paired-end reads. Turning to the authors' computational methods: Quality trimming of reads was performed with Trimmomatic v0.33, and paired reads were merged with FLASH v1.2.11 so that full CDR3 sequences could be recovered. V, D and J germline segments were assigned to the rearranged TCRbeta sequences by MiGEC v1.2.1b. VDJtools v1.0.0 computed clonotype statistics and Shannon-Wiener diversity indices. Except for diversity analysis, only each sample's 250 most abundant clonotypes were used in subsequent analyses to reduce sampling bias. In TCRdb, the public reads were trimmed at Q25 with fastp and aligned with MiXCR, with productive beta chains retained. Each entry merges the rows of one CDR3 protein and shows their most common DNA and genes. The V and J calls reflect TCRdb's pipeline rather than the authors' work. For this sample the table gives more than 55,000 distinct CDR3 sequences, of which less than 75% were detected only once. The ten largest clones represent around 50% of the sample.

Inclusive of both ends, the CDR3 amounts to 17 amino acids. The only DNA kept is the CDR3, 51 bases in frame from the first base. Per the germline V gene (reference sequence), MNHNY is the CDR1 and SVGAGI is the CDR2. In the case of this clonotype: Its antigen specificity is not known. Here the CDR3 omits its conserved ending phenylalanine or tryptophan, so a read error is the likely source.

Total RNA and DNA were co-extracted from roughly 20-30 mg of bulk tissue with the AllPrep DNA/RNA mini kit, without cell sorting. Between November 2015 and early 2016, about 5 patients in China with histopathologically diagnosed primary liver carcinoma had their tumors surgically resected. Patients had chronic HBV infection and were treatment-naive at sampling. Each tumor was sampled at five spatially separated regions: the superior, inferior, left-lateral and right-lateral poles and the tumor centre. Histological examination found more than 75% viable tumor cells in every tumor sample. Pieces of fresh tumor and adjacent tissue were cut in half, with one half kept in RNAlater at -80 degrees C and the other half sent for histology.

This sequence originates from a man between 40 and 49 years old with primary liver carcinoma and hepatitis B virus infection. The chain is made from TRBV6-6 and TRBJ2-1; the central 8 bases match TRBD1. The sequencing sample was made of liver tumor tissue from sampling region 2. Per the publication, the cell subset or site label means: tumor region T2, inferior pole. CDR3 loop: CAGSPLTPGQGYNEQFL. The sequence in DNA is TGTGCCGGCAGTCCCCTTACCCCAGGACAGGGCTACAATGAGCAGTTCCTC.